This T cell receptor beta chain was found in a study of T cells after yellow fever vaccination. Study information: Low-cell-number fractions were prepared with SMART-Seq v4 Ultra Low Input. General study results and limits: Most clones from primary vaccination resurfaced after the booster (about 95% CD4, around 91% CD8). Though it reached lower strength, the secondary response hit its peak faster, day 5 versus 15.

V gave up 3 bases and J gave up 8 bases, with 16 bases separating them. This CDR3 has 14 amino acids. MiXCR, applied by TCRdb to the 5' RACE reads, yields one record per CDR3 protein. The sample carries approximately 120,000 distinct CDR3 sequences, about 7.4% recorded once. This clonotype appeared many times. Its antigen is unknown. This receptor was taken from a man in his late teens or twenties who received the YFV17D yellow fever vaccine. The sequences come from CD4+ T cells sorted from PBMCs, collected 9 to 11 days after the first yellow fever vaccination. The rearrangement joins TRBV12-3 or TRBV12-4 to TRBJ1-1, with a possible D match to TRBD1 (5 bases). CDR3 protein: CASSFFGAFAEAFF. The CDR3 DNA reads TGTGCCAGCAGTTTTTTCGGGGCCTTCGCGGAAGCTTTCTTT.